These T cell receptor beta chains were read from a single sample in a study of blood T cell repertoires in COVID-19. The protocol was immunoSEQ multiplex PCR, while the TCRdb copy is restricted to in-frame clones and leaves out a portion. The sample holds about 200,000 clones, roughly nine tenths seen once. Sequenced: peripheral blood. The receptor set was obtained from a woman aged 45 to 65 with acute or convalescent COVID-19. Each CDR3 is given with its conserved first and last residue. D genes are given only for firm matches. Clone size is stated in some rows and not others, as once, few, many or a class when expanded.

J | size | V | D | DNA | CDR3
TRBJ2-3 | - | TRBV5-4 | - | TGTGCCAGCAGCGCTCGCGAAATCACAGATACGCAGTATTTT | CASSAREITDTQYF
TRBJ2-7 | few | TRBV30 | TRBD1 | TGTGCCTGGAGTAAATCGGCACAGGGGACGTACTTC | CAWSKSAQGTYF
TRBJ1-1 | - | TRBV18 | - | TGTGCCAGCTCACCTGACATAGTGAACACTGAAGCTTTCTTT | CASSPDIVNTEAFF
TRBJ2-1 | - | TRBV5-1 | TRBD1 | TGCGCCAGCAGCTGGACAGGGTATGGGAATGAGCAGTTCTTC | CASSWTGYGNEQFF
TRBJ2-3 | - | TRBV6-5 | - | TGTGCCAGCAGTTACTCCGGAGAGGGTGGCGCAGATACGCAGTATTTT | CASSYSGEGGADTQYF
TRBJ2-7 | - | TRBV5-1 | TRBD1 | TGCGCCAGCTCGGACAGGGGATCCTACGAGCAGTACTTC | CASSDRGSYEQYF
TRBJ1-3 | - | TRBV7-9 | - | TGTGCCAGCAGCTTAGCAAAGGGGTCCGGAAACACCATATATTTT | CASSLAKGSGNTIYF
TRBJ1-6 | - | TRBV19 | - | TGTGCCAGTAGTATAAAGTATCGGGGAGCCTCACCCCTCCACTTT | CASSIKYRGASPLHF
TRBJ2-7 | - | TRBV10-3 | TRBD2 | TGTGCCATCACTAGCGGGAGTAACGAGCAGTACTTC | CAITSGSNEQYF
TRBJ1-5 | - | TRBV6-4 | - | TGTGCCAGCAGTGATGGGGGGGATCAGCCCCAGCATTTT | CASSDGGDQPQHF
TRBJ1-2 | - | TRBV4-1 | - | TGCGCCAGCAGCCCAATTGACAATCAGGCTAACTATGGCTACACCTTC | CASSPIDNQANYGYTF
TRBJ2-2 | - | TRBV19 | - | TGTGCCAGTAGCGGACAGAACACCGGGGAGCTGTTTTTT | CASSGQNTGELFF
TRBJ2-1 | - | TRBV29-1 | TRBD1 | TGCAGCGTCGCCCGGGGACAGGTGCAGTTCTTC | CSVARGQVQFF
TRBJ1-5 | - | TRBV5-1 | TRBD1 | TGCGCCAGCAGCTTACAGGGGGGTGATCAGCCCCAGCATTTT | CASSLQGGDQPQHF
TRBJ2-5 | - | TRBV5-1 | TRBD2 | TGCGCCAGCAGCTCGGGACTAGCGGGGGGCAAACAAGAGACCCAGTACTTC | CASSSGLAGGKQETQYF
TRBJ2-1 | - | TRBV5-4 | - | TGTGCCAGCAGCAGTCGAGGGGGGGAGGAGCAGTTCTTC | CASSSRGGEEQFF
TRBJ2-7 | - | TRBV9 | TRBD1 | TGTGCCAGCAGCGCCCGGGACAGTGAACTTTACGAGCAGTACTTC | CASSARDSELYEQYF
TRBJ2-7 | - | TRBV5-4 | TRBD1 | TGTGCCAGCAGCGACCGGGACAGGGGGTATTTACCTACCTACGAGCAGTACTTC | CASSDRDRGYLPTYEQYF
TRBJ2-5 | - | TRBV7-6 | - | TGTGCCAGCAGCCCGGGCGGAGGAGAGACCCAGTACTTC | CASSPGGGETQYF
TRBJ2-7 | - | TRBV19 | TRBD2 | TGTGCCAGTAGTATAGCCGGGACTAGCGGTTCCTACGAGCAGTACTTC | CASSIAGTSGSYEQYF
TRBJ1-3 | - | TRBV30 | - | TGTGCCTGGAGTGTATCAGGGGGAAACACCATATATTTT | CAWSVSGGNTIYF
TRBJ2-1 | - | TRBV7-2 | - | TGTGCCACTTCAGAAGCGTACAATGAGCAGTTCTTC | CATSEAYNEQFF
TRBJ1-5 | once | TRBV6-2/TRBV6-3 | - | TGTGCCAGCAGCAACCGGTATGGCAATCAGCCCCAGCATTTT | CASSNRYGNQPQHF
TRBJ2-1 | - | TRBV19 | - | TGTGCCAGTAGTTCCCCGGGAAATGAGCAGTTCTTC | CASSSPGNEQFF
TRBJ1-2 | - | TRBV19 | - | TGTGCCAGTAGTATAGATCGGGGGGCCGCCGGTGGCTACACCTTC | CASSIDRGAAGGYTF
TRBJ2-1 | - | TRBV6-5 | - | TGTGCCAGCAGTATTACCGATACAGGTATGGGGCAGTTCTTC | CASSITDTGMGQFF
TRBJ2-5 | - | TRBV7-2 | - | TGTGCCAGCAGTCGGACAGAACAAGAGACCCAGTACTTC | CASSRTEQETQYF
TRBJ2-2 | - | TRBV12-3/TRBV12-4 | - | TGTGCCAGCAGTTTAACAGGGCCCGGGGAGCTGTTTTTT | CASSLTGPGELFF
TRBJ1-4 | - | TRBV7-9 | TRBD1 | TGTGCCAGCAGCGTGGGACAGGGTAAAGCAAAACTGTTTTTT | CASSVGQGKAKLFF
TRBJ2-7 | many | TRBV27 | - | TGTGCCAGCAGTCTCTACCCGTGGGAGCAGTACTTC | CASSLYPWEQYF
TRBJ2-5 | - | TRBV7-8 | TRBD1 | TGTGCCAGCAGCTTAGGAGGACAGGGGGCTCGTGAGACCCAGTACTTC | CASSLGGQGARETQYF
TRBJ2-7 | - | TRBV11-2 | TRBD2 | TGTGCCAGCAGCTTCGGGACTAGCGGCTACGAGCAGTACTTC | CASSFGTSGYEQYF
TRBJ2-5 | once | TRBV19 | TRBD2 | TGTGCCAGTAGTATTTTTGGGAGGGCCCAGTACTTC | CASSIFGRAQYF
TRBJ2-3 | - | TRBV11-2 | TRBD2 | TGTGCCAGCAGCCCGGGACTAGCGGGAGCCCGCACAGATACGCAGTATTTT | CASSPGLAGARTDTQYF
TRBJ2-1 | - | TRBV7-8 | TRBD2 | TGTGCCAGCAGCTCTGAGCGGGGGGACTCCTACAATGAGCAGTTCTTC | CASSSERGDSYNEQFF
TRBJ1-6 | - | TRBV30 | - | TGTGCCGGTCACGGGGATCAGAATTCACCCCTCCACTTT | CAGHGDQNSPLHF
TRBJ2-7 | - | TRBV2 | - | TGTGCCAGCATGGGAGAACAACAGGGCTTGAGGCAGTACTTC | CASMGEQQGLRQYF
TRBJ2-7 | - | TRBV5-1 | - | TGCGCCAGCAGCCCTGACTCCAGCTCCTACGAGCAGTACTTC | CASSPDSSSYEQYF
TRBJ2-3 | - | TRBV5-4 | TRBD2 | TGTGCCAGCAGCTGGGCTAGCGGGGCTGGAACAGATACGCAGTATTTT | CASSWASGAGTDTQYF
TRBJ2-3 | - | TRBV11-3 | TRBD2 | TGTGCCAGCAGCTGGGCTGGACTAGCGGTCGTCACAGATACGCAGTATTTT | CASSWAGLAVVTDTQYF
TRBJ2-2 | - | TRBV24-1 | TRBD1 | TGTGCCACCAGTGATTTCCGGGACAGGGGGGTGGCCGGGGAGCTGTTTTTT | CATSDFRDRGVAGELFF
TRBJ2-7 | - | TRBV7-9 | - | TGTGCCAGCAGCTCGACGGAGAGCTCCTACGAGCAGTACTTC | CASSSTESSYEQYF
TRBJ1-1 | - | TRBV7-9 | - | TGTGCCAGCAGCTCCCAGGGGTTTGACACTGAAGCTTTCTTT | CASSSQGFDTEAFF
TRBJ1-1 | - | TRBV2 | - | TGTGCCAGCAGTGAGGGGGCATATCGAGCTTTCTTT | CASSEGAYRAFF
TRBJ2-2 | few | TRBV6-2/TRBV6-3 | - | TGTGCCAGCAGCTCCGGGGGAAACACCGGGGAGCTGTTTTTT | CASSSGGNTGELFF
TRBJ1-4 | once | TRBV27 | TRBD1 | TGTGCCAGCAGTCGCAGACAGGGGATTAATGAAAAACTGTTTTTT | CASSRRQGINEKLFF
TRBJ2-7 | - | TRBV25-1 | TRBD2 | TGTGCCAGCAGTGAGTGGACTAGCGGGAGAATAAAGCAGTACTTC | CASSEWTSGRIKQYF
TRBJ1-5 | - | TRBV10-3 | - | TGTGCCATCAGCCCCGGTGGAGGCAATCAGCCCCAGCATTTT | CAISPGGGNQPQHF
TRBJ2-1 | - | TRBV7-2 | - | TGTGCCAGCAGCTTACTGCGGGCTAGCTCCTACAATGAGCAGTTCTTC | CASSLLRASSYNEQFF
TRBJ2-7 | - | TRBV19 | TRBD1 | TGTGCCAGTAGTCCCTCCGGGACAGGGATTGACGAGCAGTACTTC | CASSPSGTGIDEQYF
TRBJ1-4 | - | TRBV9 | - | TGTGCCAGCAGCCTCACCGGGACAAAGAATGAAAAACTGTTTTTT | CASSLTGTKNEKLFF
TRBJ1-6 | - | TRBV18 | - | TGTGCCAGCTCCCCGACGGGGGACCGCTCCTATAATTCACCCCTCCACTTT | CASSPTGDRSYNSPLHF
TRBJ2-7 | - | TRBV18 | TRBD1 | TGTGCCAGCTCACCATGGGACAGCTCCTACGAGCAGTACTTC | CASSPWDSSYEQYF
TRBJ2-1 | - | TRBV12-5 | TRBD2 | TGTGCTAGTGGTTTCCCTTTAGCGGGAGGTGGCAATGAGCAGTTCTTC | CASGFPLAGGGNEQFF